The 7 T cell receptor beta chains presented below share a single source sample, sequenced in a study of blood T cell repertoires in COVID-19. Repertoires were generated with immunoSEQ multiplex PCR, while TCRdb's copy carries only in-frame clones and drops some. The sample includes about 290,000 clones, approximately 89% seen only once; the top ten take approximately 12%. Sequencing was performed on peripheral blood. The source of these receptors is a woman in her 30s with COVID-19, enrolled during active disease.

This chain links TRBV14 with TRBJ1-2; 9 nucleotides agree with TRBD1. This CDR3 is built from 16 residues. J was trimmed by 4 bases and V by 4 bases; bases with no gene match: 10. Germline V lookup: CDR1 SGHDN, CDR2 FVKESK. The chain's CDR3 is CASSPNPGQGAYGYTF. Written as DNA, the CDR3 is TGTGCCAGCAGCCCCAATCCGGGACAGGGTGCCTATGGCTACACCTTC.

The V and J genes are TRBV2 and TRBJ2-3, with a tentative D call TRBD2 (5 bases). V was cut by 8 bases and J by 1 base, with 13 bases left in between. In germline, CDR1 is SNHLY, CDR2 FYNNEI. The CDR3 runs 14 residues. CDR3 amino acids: CASLLLEGTDTQYF. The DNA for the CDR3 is TGTGCCAGCTTACTACTAGAGGGCACAGATACGCAGTATTTT.

The CDR3 spells CASSNLEGAPFF. The CDR3 DNA reads as TGTGCCAGTAGTAATCTAGAGGGGGCCCCGTTCTTC. J is TRBJ2-1 and V is TRBV19; TRBD1 aligns across 7 bases. The V segment lost 4 bases and the J segment 15 bases; nucleotides outside the gene matches: 9. Germline V gene sequence: CDR1 LNHDA, CDR2 SQIVND (reference sequence). The CDR3 length is 12 residues.

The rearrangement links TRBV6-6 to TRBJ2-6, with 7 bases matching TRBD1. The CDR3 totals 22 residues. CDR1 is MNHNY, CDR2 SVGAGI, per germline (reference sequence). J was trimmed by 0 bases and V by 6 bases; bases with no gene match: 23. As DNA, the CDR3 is TGTGCCAGCAGCTTAACATACGCGGTCCGGGACAGCCTATACTCTGGGGCCAACGTCCTGACTTTC. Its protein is CASSLTYAVRDSLYSGANVLTF.

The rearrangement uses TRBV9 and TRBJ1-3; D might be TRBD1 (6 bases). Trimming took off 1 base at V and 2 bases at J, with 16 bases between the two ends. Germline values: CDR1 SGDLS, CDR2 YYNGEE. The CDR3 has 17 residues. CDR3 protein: CASSVNPAQGPGNTIYF. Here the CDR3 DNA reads TGTGCCAGCAGCGTAAACCCTGCACAGGGACCTGGAAACACCATATATTTT. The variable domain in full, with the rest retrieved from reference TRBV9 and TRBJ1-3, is DSGVTQTPKHLITATGQRVTLRCSPRSGDLSVYWYQQSLDQGLQFLIQYYNGEERAKGNILERFSAQQFPDLHSELNLSSLELGDSALYFCASSVNPAQGPGNTIYFGEGSWLTVV.

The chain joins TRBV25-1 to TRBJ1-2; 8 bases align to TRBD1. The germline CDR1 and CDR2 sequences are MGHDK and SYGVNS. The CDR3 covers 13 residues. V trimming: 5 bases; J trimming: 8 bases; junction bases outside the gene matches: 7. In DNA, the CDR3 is TGTGCCAGCAGTCGAACAGGGGGTTGGGGCTACACCTTC. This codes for CASSRTGGWGYTF.

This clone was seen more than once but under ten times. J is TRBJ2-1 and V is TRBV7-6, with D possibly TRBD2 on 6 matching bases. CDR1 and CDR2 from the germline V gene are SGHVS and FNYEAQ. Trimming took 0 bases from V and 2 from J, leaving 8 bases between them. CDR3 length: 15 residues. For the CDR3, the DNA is TGTGCCAGCAGCTTAGCCCCGGGGGCCTACAATGAGCAGTTCTTC. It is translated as CASSLAPGAYNEQFF.